The rows below give T cell receptor beta chains drawn from one sample of a study of tumor-infiltrating lymphocytes in primary liver carcinoma. TCRdb re-called the multiplex PCR reads through MiXCR, storing one row per CDR3 protein. Altogether about 300,000 distinct CDR3 sequences are present, 60% to 80% being singletons, with the ten largest covering about 9.4%. The material sequenced was peripheral blood. The source of these receptors is a man aged 35 to 55 with primary liver carcinoma and hepatitis B virus infection. The CDR3 runs from the conserved cysteine through the conserved F or W. D genes are given only for firm matches. Expanded clones get a size class; other rows say once, few or many, or leave the size out.

D gene | CDR3 length | J gene | clone size | V gene | CDR3 DNA | CDR3 protein
- | 12 | TRBJ1-2 | many | TRBV29-1 | TGCAGCGTCAGGGGAGAAAACTATGGCTACACCTTC | CSVRGENYGYTF
- | 13 | TRBJ2-5 | many | TRBV6-6 | TGTGCCAGCAGGAAGGACGCGGTCGAGACCCAGTACTTC | CASRKDAVETQYF
TRBD2 | 15 | TRBJ2-2 | few | TRBV11-2 | TGTGTCAGCAGCTTAGACGGGACTAGCGGGAAGGGGCTGTTTTTT | CVSSLDGTSGKGLFF
- | 13 | TRBJ2-3 | once | TRBV11-2 | TGTGTCAGCAGCTTAGGGGTGGGGGGTACGCAGTATTTT | CVSSLGVGGTQYF
TRBD2 | 16 | TRBJ2-7 | many | TRBV4-1 | TGCGCCAGCAGCCAGGGGGGACTAGCGGGGATGTACGAGCAGTACTTC | CASSQGGLAGMYEQYF
TRBD2 | 15 | TRBJ2-7 | - | TRBV6-6 | TGTGCCAGGGGCTACCGACTAGCGGGAATCGACGAGCAGTACTTC | CARGYRLAGIDEQYF
TRBD1 | 16 | TRBJ2-5 | - | TRBV10-3 | TGTGTCATCAGCGTCTTTGGACAGGGGAACCAAGAGACCCAGTACTTC | CVISVFGQGNQETQYF
TRBD1 | 14 | TRBJ2-7 | - | TRBV12-3/TRBV12-4 | TGTGCCAGCAGTCCACCGGGACAGGTGGACGAGCATTACTTC | CASSPPGQVDEHYF
- | 12 | TRBJ1-1 | - | TRBV29-1 | TGCAGCATTGAACCCAGGGACACTGAAGCTTTCTTT | CSIEPRDTEAFF
- | 13 | TRBJ2-7 | - | TRBV11-2 | TGTGCCAGCAGCCACAGGGCCTCCTACGAGCAGTACTTC | CASSHRASYEQYF
TRBD1 | 17 | TRBJ1-5 | once | TRBV19 | TGTGCCACCAGGGGGGGGCTAGGTATCGAGAGCAATCAGCCCCAGCATTTT | CATRGGLGIESNQPQHF
TRBD1 | 18 | TRBJ1-1 | - | TRBV4-1 | TGCGCCAGCAGCCATGCTCAGGGGGTTTGGCAGGTGAACACTGAAGCTTTATTT | CASSHAQGVWQVNTEALF
- | 16 | TRBJ1-2 | - | TRBV12-3/TRBV12-4 | TGTGCCAGCAGTTTAGCGGGCGCAGAGAGGAGCTATGGTTACACCTTC | CASSLAGAERSYGYTF
TRBD1 | 15 | TRBJ2-7 | - | TRBV12-3/TRBV12-4 | TGTGCCAGCAGTTCTACCGGGACAGGGGTCTACGAGCAGTACTTC | CASSSTGTGVYEQYF
- | 14 | TRBJ1-2 | many | TRBV7-8 | TGTGCCAGCAGCTTCCAAGGGAATAACTATGGCTACACCTTC | CASSFQGNNYGYTF
- | 16 | TRBJ2-6 | many | TRBV4-3 | TGCGCCAGCAGCCAAGATGCCGGCTCTGGGGCCAACGTCCTGACTTTC | CASSQDAGSGANVLTF
TRBD2 | 17 | TRBJ2-1 | - | TRBV7-9 | TGTGCCAGCAGCTTTAAGGGAACGGGAGGGTACTACAATGAGCAGTTCTTC | CASSFKGTGGYYNEQFF
- | 15 | TRBJ2-3 | - | TRBV5-4 | TGTGCCAGCAGCTTGGGCGGCAGTTGCACAGATACGCAGTATTTT | CASSLGGSCTDTQYF
TRBD2 | 15 | TRBJ2-3 | - | TRBV24-1 | TGTGCCACCAGTGCGGCTAGCGGGAGCACAGATACGCAGTATTTT | CATSAASGSTDTQYF
- | 13 | TRBJ2-5 | - | TRBV7-2 | TGTGCCAGCAGCCCACCGTCCGCCGAGACCCAGTACTTC | CASSPPSAETQYF
- | 16 | TRBJ1-4 | - | TRBV4-1 | TGCGCCAGCAGCCGGATCCGGGTATTCGACGAAGAAAAACTGTTTTTT | CASSRIRVFDEEKLFF
- | 15 | TRBJ2-2 | - | TRBV9 | TGTGCCAGCAGCGCCACCGGGACCCACACCGGGGAGCTGTTTTTT | CASSATGTHTGELFF
- | 13 | TRBJ2-3 | - | TRBV4-2 | TGTGCCAGCAGCCAAGAGAGTCTAGATGCGCAGTATTTT | CASSQESLDAQYF
- | 18 | TRBJ1-3 | - | TRBV7-8 | TGTGCCAGCAGCTTAGGCGGATCTGGCCTTCACTCTGGAAACACCATATATTTT | CASSLGGSGLHSGNTIYF
- | 14 | TRBJ2-5 | many | TRBV11-1 | TGTGCCAGCAGTCCGGGACCCCTAAGGGAGACCCAGTACTTC | CASSPGPLRETQYF
- | 15 | TRBJ1-3 | many | TRBV6-1 | TGTGCCAGCAGGGACTTAGAACGACCAGGAAACACCATATATTTT | CASRDLERPGNTIYF
- | 10 | TRBJ2-1 | - | TRBV6-6 | TGTGCCAGGGGAAACAGGGAGCAGTTCTTC | CARGNREQFF
- | 13 | TRBJ1-3 | many | TRBV6-6 | TGTGCCAGCAGTCCCAGCTCTGGAAACACCATATATTTT | CASSPSSGNTIYF
TRBD1 | 14 | TRBJ1-5 | many | TRBV6-2/TRBV6-3 | TGTGCCAGCAGTCGCCGACAGGGAGATCAGCCCCAGCATTTT | CASSRRQGDQPQHF
- | 13 | TRBJ1-2 | once | TRBV28 | TGTGCCAGCATTCCCCCAAGGGGCGGAGGCTACACCTTC | CASIPPRGGGYTF
TRBD1 | 13 | TRBJ1-2 | few | TRBV7-8 | TGTGCCAGCAGCTCGGGACAGTTTGGTGGCTACACCTTC | CASSSGQFGGYTF
TRBD2 | 13 | TRBJ2-1 | few | TRBV5-4 | TGTGCCAGCAGCGGGGGGAGGGGCAATGAGCAGTTCTTC | CASSGGRGNEQFF
- | 14 | TRBJ2-2 | - | TRBV6-2/TRBV6-3 | TGTGCCAGCAGTTACGGGGGGTCGGCCGGGGAGCTGTTTTTT | CASSYGGSAGELFF
- | 13 | TRBJ1-1 | many | TRBV6-1 | TGTGCCAGCAGCTTTGTGGGGACCCCCCGAGCTTTCTTT | CASSFVGTPRAFF